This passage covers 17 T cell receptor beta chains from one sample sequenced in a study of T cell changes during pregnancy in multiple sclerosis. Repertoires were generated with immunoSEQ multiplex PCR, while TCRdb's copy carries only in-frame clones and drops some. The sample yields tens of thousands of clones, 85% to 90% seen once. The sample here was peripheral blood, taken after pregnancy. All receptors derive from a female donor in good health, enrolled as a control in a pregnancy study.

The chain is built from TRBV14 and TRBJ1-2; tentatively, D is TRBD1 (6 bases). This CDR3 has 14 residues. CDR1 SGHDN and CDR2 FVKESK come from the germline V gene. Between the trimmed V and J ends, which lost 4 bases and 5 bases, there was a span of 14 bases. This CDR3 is CASSPGTLRYGYTF. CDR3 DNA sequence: TGTGCCAGCAGCCCCGGGACACTGAGGTATGGCTACACCTTC.

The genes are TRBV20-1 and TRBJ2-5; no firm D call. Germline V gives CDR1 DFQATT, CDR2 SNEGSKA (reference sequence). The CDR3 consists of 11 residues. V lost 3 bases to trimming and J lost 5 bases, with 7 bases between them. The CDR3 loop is CSARAAETQYF. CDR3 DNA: TGCAGTGCTAGGGCAGCGGAGACCCAGTACTTC.

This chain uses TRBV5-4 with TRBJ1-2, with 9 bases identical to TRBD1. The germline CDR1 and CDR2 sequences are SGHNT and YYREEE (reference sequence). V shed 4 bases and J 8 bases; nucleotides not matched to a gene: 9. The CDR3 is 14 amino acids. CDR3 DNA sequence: TGTGCCAGCAGCGCGATACAGGGGGCGGGGGGCTACACCTTC. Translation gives CASSAIQGAGGYTF.

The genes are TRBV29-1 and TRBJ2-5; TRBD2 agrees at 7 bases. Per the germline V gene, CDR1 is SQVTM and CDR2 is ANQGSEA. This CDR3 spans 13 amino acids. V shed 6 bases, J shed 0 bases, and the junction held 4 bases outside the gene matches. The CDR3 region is CSVDGGYQETQYF. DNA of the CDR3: TGCAGCGTCGACGGGGGGTACCAAGAGACCCAGTACTTC.

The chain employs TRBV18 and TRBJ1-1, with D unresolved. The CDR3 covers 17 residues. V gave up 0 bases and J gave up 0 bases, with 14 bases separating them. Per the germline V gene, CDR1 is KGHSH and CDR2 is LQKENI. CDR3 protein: CASSPPEPQLLNTEAFF. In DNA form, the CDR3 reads TGTGCCAGCTCACCACCAGAACCCCAACTGCTGAACACTGAAGCTTTCTTT.

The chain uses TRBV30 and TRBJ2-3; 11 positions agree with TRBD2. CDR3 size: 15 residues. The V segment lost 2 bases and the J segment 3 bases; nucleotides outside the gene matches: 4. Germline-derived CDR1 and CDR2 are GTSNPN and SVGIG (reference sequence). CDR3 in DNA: TGTGCCTGGAGTATCCCTAGCGGGAGGACAGATACGCAGTATTTT. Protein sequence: CAWSIPSGRTDTQYF.

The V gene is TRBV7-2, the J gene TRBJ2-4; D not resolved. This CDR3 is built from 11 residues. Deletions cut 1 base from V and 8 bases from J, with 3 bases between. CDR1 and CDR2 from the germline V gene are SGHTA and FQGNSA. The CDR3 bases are TGTGCCAGCAGCTTAGACTACATTCAGTACTTC. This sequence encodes CASSLDYIQYF.

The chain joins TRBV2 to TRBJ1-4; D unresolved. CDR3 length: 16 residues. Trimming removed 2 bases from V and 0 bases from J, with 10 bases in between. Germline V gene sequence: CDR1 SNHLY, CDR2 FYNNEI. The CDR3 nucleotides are TGTGCCAGCAGTGAAACGGCACTAGCAACTAATGAAAAACTGTTTTTT. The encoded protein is CASSETALATNEKLFF.

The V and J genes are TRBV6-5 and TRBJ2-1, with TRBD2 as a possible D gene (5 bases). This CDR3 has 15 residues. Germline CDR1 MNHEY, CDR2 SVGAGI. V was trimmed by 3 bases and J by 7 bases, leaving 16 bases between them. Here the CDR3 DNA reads TGTGCCAGCAGTTATATCCCCCCCGGGATGAATGAGCAGTTCTTC. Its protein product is CASSYIPPGMNEQFF.

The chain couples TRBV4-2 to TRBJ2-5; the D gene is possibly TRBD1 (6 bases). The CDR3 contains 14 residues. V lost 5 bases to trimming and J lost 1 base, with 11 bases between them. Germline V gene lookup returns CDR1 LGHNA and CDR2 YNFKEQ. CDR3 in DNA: TGTGCCAGCAGCTTCCGGGACACCCAAGAGACCCAGTACTTC. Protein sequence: CASSFRDTQETQYF.

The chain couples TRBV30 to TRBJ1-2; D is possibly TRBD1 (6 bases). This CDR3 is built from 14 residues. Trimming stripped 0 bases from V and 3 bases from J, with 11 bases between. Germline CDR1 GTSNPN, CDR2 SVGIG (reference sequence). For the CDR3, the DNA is TGTGCCTGGAGTGTGAAGGACAGTGACTATGGCTACACCTTC. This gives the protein CAWSVKDSDYGYTF. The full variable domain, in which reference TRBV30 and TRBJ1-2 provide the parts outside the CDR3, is SQTIHQWPATLVQPVGSPLSLECTVEGTSNPNLYWYRQAAGRGLQLLFYSVGIGQISSEVPQNLSASRPQDRQFILSSKKLLLSDSGFYLCAWSVKDSDYGYTFGSGTRLTVV.

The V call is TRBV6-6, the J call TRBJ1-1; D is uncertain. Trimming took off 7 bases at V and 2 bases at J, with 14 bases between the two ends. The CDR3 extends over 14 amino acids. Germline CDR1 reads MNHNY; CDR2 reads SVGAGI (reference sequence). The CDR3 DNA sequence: TGTGCCAGCACCTCCCCGGGAGGAAACACTGAAGCTTTCTTT. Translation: CASTSPGGNTEAFF.

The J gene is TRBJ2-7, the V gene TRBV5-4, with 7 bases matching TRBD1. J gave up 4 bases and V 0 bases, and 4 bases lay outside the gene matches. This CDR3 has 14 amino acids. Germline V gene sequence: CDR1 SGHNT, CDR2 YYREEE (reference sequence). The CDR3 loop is CASSLGDRAYEQYF. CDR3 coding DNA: TGTGCCAGCAGCTTGGGAGACAGGGCTTACGAGCAGTACTTC.

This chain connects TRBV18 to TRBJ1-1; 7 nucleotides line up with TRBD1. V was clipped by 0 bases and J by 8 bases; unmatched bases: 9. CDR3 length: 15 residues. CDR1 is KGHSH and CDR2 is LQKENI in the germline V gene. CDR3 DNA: TGTGCCAGCTCACCACCGTCTTCTCGGACAGGCGAAGCTTTCTTT. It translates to CASSPPSSRTGEAFF. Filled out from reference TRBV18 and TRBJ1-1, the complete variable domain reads NAGVMQNPRHLVRRRGQEARLRCSPMKGHSHVYWYRQLPEEGLKFMVYLQKENIIDESGMPKERFSAEFPKEGPSILRIQQVVRGDSAAYFCASSPPSSRTGEAFFGQGTRLTVV.

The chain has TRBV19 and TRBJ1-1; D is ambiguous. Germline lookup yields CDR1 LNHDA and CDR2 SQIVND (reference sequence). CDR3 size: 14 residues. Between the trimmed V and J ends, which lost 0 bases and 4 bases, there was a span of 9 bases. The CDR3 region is CASSIDLGSTEAFF. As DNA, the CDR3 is TGTGCCAGTAGTATAGATCTGGGCAGCACTGAAGCTTTCTTT. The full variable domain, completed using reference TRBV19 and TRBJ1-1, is DGGITQSPKYLFRKEGQNVTLSCEQNLNHDAMYWYRQDPGQGLRLIYYSQIVNDFQKGDIAEGYSVSREKKESFPLTVTSAQKNPTAFYLCASSIDLGSTEAFFGQGTRLTVV.

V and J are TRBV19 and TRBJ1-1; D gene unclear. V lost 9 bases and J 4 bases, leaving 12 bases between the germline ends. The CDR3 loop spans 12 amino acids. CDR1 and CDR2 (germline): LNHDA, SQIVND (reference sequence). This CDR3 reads CASTAAATEAFF. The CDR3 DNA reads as TGTGCCAGCACCGCCGCGGCCACTGAAGCTTTCTTT.

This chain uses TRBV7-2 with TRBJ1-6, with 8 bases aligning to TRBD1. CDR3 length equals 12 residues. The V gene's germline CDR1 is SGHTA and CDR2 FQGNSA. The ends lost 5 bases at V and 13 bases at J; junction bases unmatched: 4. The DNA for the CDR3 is TGTGCCAGCAGCCTGGACAGGGCTCCCCTCCACTTT. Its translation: CASSLDRAPLHF.